These T cell receptor beta chains were read from a single sample in a study of blood T cell repertoires in COVID-19. Sequenced by immunoSEQ multiplex PCR; TCRdb stores in-frame clones only, minus some. This table has roughly 250,000 clones, 84% appearing once. Sequencing was carried out using peripheral blood. These receptors came from a woman aged 40 to 50 who had recovered from COVID-19. Each CDR3 is given with its conserved first and last residue. The D gene is left open where the match is weak. Expanded clones get a size class; other rows say once, few or many, or leave the size out.

V gene	J gene	clone size	D gene	CDR3 protein	CDR3 DNA
TRBV7-7	TRBJ2-1	NA	TRBD1	CASSAGTEFYNEQFF	TGTGCCAGCAGCGCCGGGACAGAATTCTACAATGAGCAGTTCTTC
TRBV27	TRBJ1-1	NA	TRBD1	CASSLDRGSSSTEAFF	TGTGCCAGCAGTTTGGACAGGGGGAGTTCTAGCACTGAAGCTTTCTTT
TRBV6-5	TRBJ1-2	NA	TRBD1	CASIQGADANYGYTF	TGTGCCAGCATCCAGGGGGCAGACGCTAACTATGGCTACACCTTC
TRBV27	TRBJ2-7	NA	NA	CASSPRRAGYEQYF	TGTGCCAGCAGTCCTCGAAGGGCGGGATACGAGCAGTACTTC
TRBV30	TRBJ1-1	NA	NA	CAWSRENTEAFF	TGTGCCTGGAGCAGGGAGAACACTGAAGCTTTCTTT
TRBV3-1/TRBV3-2	TRBJ1-5	NA	TRBD1	CASSQATGVQPQHF	TGTGCCAGCAGCCAAGCCACAGGGGTTCAGCCCCAGCATTTT
TRBV11-2	TRBJ2-3	NA	NA	CASSPTTSTDTQYF	TGTGCCAGCAGCCCCACGACTAGCACAGATACGCAGTATTTT
TRBV7-9	TRBJ2-3	once	TRBD1	CASSPTGVSTDTQYF	TGTGCCAGCAGCCCCACAGGGGTGAGCACAGATACGCAGTATTTT
TRBV2	TRBJ1-1	NA	NA	CASMVRGGFTEAFF	TGTGCCAGCATGGTGAGGGGAGGGTTTACTGAAGCTTTCTTT
TRBV7-2	TRBJ2-6	NA	NA	CASRSGGGANVLTF	TGTGCCAGCAGGTCAGGAGGTGGGGCCAACGTCCTGACTTTC
TRBV2	TRBJ2-7	NA	TRBD2	CASGTGGSYEQYF	TGTGCCAGCGGGACGGGGGGCTCCTACGAGCAGTACTTC
TRBV12-3/TRBV12-4	TRBJ2-5	NA	NA	CASSFTGQETQYF	TGTGCCAGCAGTTTTACGGGGCAAGAGACCCAGTACTTC
TRBV29-1	TRBJ1-2	NA	NA	CSVTRSGILGYTF	TGCAGCGTGACGCGCAGCGGAATACTTGGCTACACCTTC
TRBV15	TRBJ2-3	NA	NA	CATSRGPAGTDTQYF	TGTGCCACCAGCAGAGGCCCGGCGGGCACAGATACGCAGTATTTT
TRBV28	TRBJ1-4	NA	TRBD1	CASKMTGEDEKLFF	TGTGCCAGCAAGATGACAGGGGAAGATGAAAAACTGTTTTTT
TRBV6-4	TRBJ2-2	few	TRBD2	CASSRSPGGTGELFF	TGTGCCAGCAGTCGGTCACCGGGGGGAACCGGGGAGCTGTTTTTT
TRBV28	TRBJ2-7	NA	NA	CASSLLQGIYEQYF	TGTGCCAGCAGTTTATTGCAGGGAATCTACGAGCAGTACTTC
TRBV28	TRBJ2-1	NA	NA	CASSLWGANEQFF	TGTGCCAGCAGTTTATGGGGGGCAAATGAGCAGTTCTTC
TRBV4-2	TRBJ1-4	NA	NA	CASSPTLDGRGVDEKLFF	TGTGCCAGCAGCCCGACCCTCGACGGGCGGGGTGTGGATGAAAAACTGTTTTTT
TRBV15	TRBJ1-2	NA	NA	CATSPQNGEWGYTF	TGTGCCACCAGCCCCCAGAACGGGGAGTGGGGCTACACCTTC
TRBV15	TRBJ2-5	NA	NA	CATSSVKETQYF	TGTGCCACCAGCAGTGTTAAAGAGACCCAGTACTTC
TRBV11-2	TRBJ1-1	NA	TRBD1	CASSLMGQLSTEAFF	TGTGCCAGCAGTCTGATGGGACAGCTTAGCACTGAAGCTTTCTTT
TRBV6-5	TRBJ2-3	NA	NA	CASSRRQITDTQYF	TGTGCCAGCAGTCGCCGACAGATCACAGATACGCAGTATTTT
TRBV11-3	TRBJ2-2	NA	NA	CASSFAGGTGELFF	TGTGCCAGCAGCTTTGCTGGGGGGACCGGGGAGCTGTTTTTT
TRBV12-3/TRBV12-4	TRBJ2-3	few	TRBD2	CADNAGGADTQYF	TGTGCCGATAATGCGGGGGGGGCAGATACGCAGTATTTT
TRBV6-5	TRBJ2-1	once	NA	CASDTDLLNEQFF	TGTGCCAGCGATACAGATCTATTAAATGAGCAGTTCTTC
TRBV18	TRBJ1-1	NA	TRBD1	CASSQTPDRESEAFF	TGTGCCAGCTCACAAACACCGGACAGGGAGTCTGAAGCTTTCTTT
TRBV19	TRBJ1-6	NA	TRBD1	CASSVDRGGVDSPLHF	TGTGCCAGTAGTGTGGACAGGGGTGGGGTGGATTCACCCCTCCACTTT
TRBV11-3	TRBJ1-1	NA	NA	CASSLGRTEAFF	TGTGCCAGCAGTCTGGGGAGGACTGAAGCTTTCTTT
TRBV10-3	TRBJ1-3	once	NA	CAITEIGGNTIYF	TGTGCCATTACAGAGATCGGTGGAAACACCATATATTTT
TRBV19	TRBJ2-7	NA	NA	CASSIDTHKGEQYF	TGTGCCAGTAGTATCGACACGCACAAGGGGGAGCAGTACTTC
TRBV6-6	TRBJ2-1	NA	NA	CASSLRGSYNEQFF	TGTGCCAGCAGCCTACGGGGCTCCTACAATGAGCAGTTCTTC
TRBV11-2	TRBJ2-1	NA	NA	CASSSELVGSYNEQFF	TGTGCCAGCAGCTCCGAACTAGTAGGGTCCTACAATGAGCAGTTCTTC
TRBV28	TRBJ1-5	NA	NA	CASRGGAGNSNQPQHF	TGTGCCAGCAGGGGGGGGGCCGGTAATAGCAATCAGCCCCAGCATTTT
TRBV2	TRBJ1-6	NA	NA	CASSEETGTYNSPLHF	TGTGCCAGCAGTGAGGAGACTGGCACGTATAATTCACCCCTCCACTTT
TRBV6-5	TRBJ1-6	NA	TRBD1	CASSLQGANSPLHF	TGTGCCAGCAGTTTACAGGGGGCAAATTCACCCCTCCACTTT
TRBV11-3	TRBJ2-1	NA	TRBD1	CASSARDSRDNEQFF	TGTGCCAGCAGCGCAAGGGACAGCCGGGACAATGAGCAGTTCTTC
TRBV5-1	TRBJ2-7	NA	TRBD1	CASSLVPDREDEQYF	TGCGCCAGCAGCTTGGTTCCGGACAGGGAAGACGAGCAGTACTTC
TRBV3-1/TRBV3-2	TRBJ2-7	NA	NA	CASSQGSSYSYEQYF	TGTGCCAGCAGCCAAGGATCCAGTTACTCCTACGAGCAGTACTTC
TRBV3-1/TRBV3-2	TRBJ2-7	NA	TRBD2	CASSQVGGSLEQYF	TGTGCCAGCAGCCAAGTGGGGGGGAGTCTCGAGCAGTACTTC
TRBV28	TRBJ2-7	NA	NA	CASSPSPTQGEQYF	TGTGCCAGCAGTCCGTCCCCCACACAGGGAGAGCAGTACTTC
TRBV11-3	TRBJ2-7	NA	NA	CASSFGPPNEQYF	TGTGCCAGCAGCTTTGGGCCACCCAACGAGCAGTACTTC